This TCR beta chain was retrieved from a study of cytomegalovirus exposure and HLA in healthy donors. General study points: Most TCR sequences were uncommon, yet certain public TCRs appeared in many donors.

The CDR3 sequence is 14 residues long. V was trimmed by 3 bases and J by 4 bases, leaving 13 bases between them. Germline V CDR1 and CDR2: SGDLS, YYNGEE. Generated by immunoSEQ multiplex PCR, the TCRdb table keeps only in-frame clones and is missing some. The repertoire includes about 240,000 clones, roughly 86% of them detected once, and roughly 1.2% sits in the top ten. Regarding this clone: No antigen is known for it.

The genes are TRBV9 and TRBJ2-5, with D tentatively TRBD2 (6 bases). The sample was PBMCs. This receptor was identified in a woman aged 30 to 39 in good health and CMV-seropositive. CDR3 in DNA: TGTGCCAGCAGCGAAGTGGGGGGTAGAGAGACCCAGTACTTC. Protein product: CASSEVGGRETQYF.